The T cell receptor (beta chain) under discussion was sequenced for a study of blood T cell repertoires in COVID-19. Turning to the study itself: Samples taken during acute and convalescent COVID-19 were collected in the United States, Italy and Spain.

This CDR3 comprises 17 residues. V was pared by 0 bases and J by 2 bases, with 14 bases between. The V gene's germline CDR1 is LGHNA and CDR2 YSLEER. Here immunoSEQ multiplex PCR was the method, and the copy in TCRdb shows in-frame clones only, minus some. The sample carries about 210,000 clones, roughly 82% recorded once. The chain employs TRBV4-3 and TRBJ2-1; D gene uncertain. The material sequenced was peripheral blood. The clonotype originates from a middle-aged man with active or convalescent COVID-19. The CDR3 loop is CASSQEKLLGPYNEQFF. The CDR3 coding sequence is TGCGCCAGCAGCCAAGAAAAGCTTCTGGGCCCCTACAATGAGCAGTTCTTC.